This TCR beta chain was observed in a study of blood T cell repertoires in COVID-19. In germline, CDR1 is MNHEY, CDR2 SVGAGI. Trimming took 6 bases from V and 7 from J; bases not matched to a gene: 4. CDR3 length equals 12 residues. Assay: immunoSEQ multiplex PCR; the TCRdb copy retains only in-frame clones and omits some. This sample has around 500,000 clones, with approximately 90% found just once. The material sequenced was PBMCs or T cells enriched from blood (not recorded which). This TCR came from a woman aged 60-75 years who had recovered from COVID-19. The chain is built from TRBV6-5 and TRBJ1-2, with 8 nucleotides matching TRBD1. The CDR3 here is CASRYDRGGYTF. DNA of the CDR3: TGTGCCAGCAGATACGACAGGGGTGGCTACACCTTC.